This is a list of T cell receptor beta chains from one sample in a study of blood T cell repertoires in COVID-19. Repertoires were generated with immunoSEQ multiplex PCR, while TCRdb's copy carries only in-frame clones and drops some. The sample includes around 100,000 clones, about 90% seen only once; the top ten take roughly 5.6%. Sequenced sample: peripheral blood. The receptors derive from a woman between 50 and 59 years old with COVID-19, enrolled during active disease. The CDR3 runs from the conserved cysteine through the conserved F or W. Each record gives: V gene, J gene, D gene, clone size, CDR3 protein, CDR3 DNA. A D gene is named only where the DNA matches it firmly. Size is omitted from some rows. Given values are once, few, many or a class for expanded clones.

v_gene: TRBV3-1/TRBV3-2; j_gene: TRBJ1-2; d_gene: TRBD1; abundance: few; CDR3aa: CASSQNRGVDGYTF; CDR3nt: TGTGCCAGCAGCCAAAACAGGGGAGTGGATGGCTACACCTTC
v_gene: TRBV7-9; j_gene: TRBJ2-1; d_gene: TRBD2; abundance: NA; CDR3aa: CASSLGGTNYNEQFF; CDR3nt: TGTGCCAGCAGCTTAGGAGGGACTAACTACAATGAGCAGTTCTTC
v_gene: TRBV19; j_gene: TRBJ2-4; d_gene: TRBD2; abundance: NA; CDR3aa: CASSSSSGGAVNIQYF; CDR3nt: TGTGCCAGTAGTAGTTCTAGCGGGGGGGCGGTAAACATTCAGTACTTC
v_gene: TRBV5-1; j_gene: TRBJ2-1; d_gene: NA; abundance: NA; CDR3aa: CASSPVGSGQSSYNEQFF; CDR3nt: TGCGCCAGCAGCCCTGTTGGCTCGGGACAAAGCTCCTACAATGAGCAGTTCTTC
v_gene: TRBV3-1/TRBV3-2; j_gene: TRBJ2-3; d_gene: NA; abundance: NA; CDR3aa: CASSQWKGLSTDTQYF; CDR3nt: TGTGCCAGCAGCCAGTGGAAGGGGCTCTCCACAGATACGCAGTATTTT
v_gene: TRBV27; j_gene: TRBJ1-2; d_gene: TRBD1; abundance: NA; CDR3aa: CASSSGQGSYGYTF; CDR3nt: TGTGCCAGCAGTTCTGGACAGGGCAGCTATGGCTACACCTTC
v_gene: TRBV9; j_gene: TRBJ1-3; d_gene: NA; abundance: once; CDR3aa: CASSVATPTSGNTIYF; CDR3nt: TGTGCCAGCAGCGTAGCTACCCCTACCTCTGGAAACACCATATATTTT
v_gene: TRBV6-2/TRBV6-3; j_gene: TRBJ1-1; d_gene: NA; abundance: NA; CDR3aa: CASSFYRDKSLNTEAFF; CDR3nt: TGTGCCAGCAGTTTCTACCGGGACAAGAGTTTGAACACTGAAGCTTTCTTT
v_gene: TRBV12-3/TRBV12-4; j_gene: TRBJ1-1; d_gene: NA; abundance: NA; CDR3aa: CASRGGTNNEAFF; CDR3nt: TGTGCCAGCAGGGGCGGGACTAACAATGAAGCTTTCTTT
v_gene: TRBV6-2/TRBV6-3; j_gene: TRBJ2-7; d_gene: TRBD2; abundance: NA; CDR3aa: CASSHGLAGEYEQYF; CDR3nt: TGTGCCAGCAGTCACGGGCTAGCGGGGGAGTACGAGCAGTACTTC
v_gene: TRBV24-1; j_gene: TRBJ2-5; d_gene: NA; abundance: NA; CDR3aa: CATSDRQGPGEAQYF; CDR3nt: TGTGCCACCAGTGATCGACAGGGCCCGGGGGAGGCCCAGTACTTC
v_gene: TRBV28; j_gene: TRBJ1-2; d_gene: TRBD1; abundance: NA; CDR3aa: CASSSGQGARGYTF; CDR3nt: TGTGCCAGCAGTTCGGGACAGGGGGCGCGAGGCTACACCTTC
v_gene: TRBV28; j_gene: TRBJ1-2; d_gene: TRBD1; abundance: NA; CDR3aa: CASSPGQGANYGYTF; CDR3nt: TGTGCCAGCAGTCCAGGACAGGGGGCGAACTATGGCTACACCTTC
v_gene: TRBV5-4; j_gene: TRBJ2-5; d_gene: TRBD1; abundance: NA; CDR3aa: CASSLSWDREETQYF; CDR3nt: TGTGCCAGCAGCTTGAGTTGGGACAGGGAAGAGACCCAGTACTTC
v_gene: TRBV5-4; j_gene: TRBJ1-3; d_gene: NA; abundance: NA; CDR3aa: CASSFGSGNTIYF; CDR3nt: TGTGCCAGCAGCTTCGGCTCTGGAAACACCATATATTTT
v_gene: TRBV12-3/TRBV12-4; j_gene: TRBJ1-2; d_gene: NA; abundance: NA; CDR3aa: CASSSGTDYGYTF; CDR3nt: TGTGCCAGCAGTTCCGGGACTGACTATGGCTACACCTTC
v_gene: TRBV28; j_gene: TRBJ1-2; d_gene: TRBD1; abundance: NA; CDR3aa: CASSFPTGGDNYGYTF; CDR3nt: TGTGCCAGCAGTTTTCCCACAGGGGGTGATAACTATGGCTACACCTTC
v_gene: TRBV2; j_gene: TRBJ2-2; d_gene: NA; abundance: NA; CDR3aa: CASTWTEFTGELFF; CDR3nt: TGTGCCAGCACTTGGACAGAATTTACCGGGGAGCTGTTTTTT
v_gene: TRBV19; j_gene: TRBJ2-5; d_gene: NA; abundance: NA; CDR3aa: CASSFSREETQYF; CDR3nt: TGTGCCAGTAGTTTTTCGAGAGAAGAGACCCAGTACTTC
v_gene: TRBV6-2/TRBV6-3; j_gene: TRBJ1-1; d_gene: NA; abundance: NA; CDR3aa: CASSYSGNMNTEAFF; CDR3nt: TGTGCCAGCAGTTACTCGGGCAACATGAACACTGAAGCTTTCTTT
v_gene: TRBV2; j_gene: TRBJ2-3; d_gene: TRBD1; abundance: NA; CDR3aa: CASSPSSRDRGFDTQYF; CDR3nt: TGTGCCAGCAGCCCCTCCTCTAGGGACAGGGGTTTCGATACGCAGTATTTT
v_gene: TRBV7-9; j_gene: TRBJ1-1; d_gene: NA; abundance: few; CDR3aa: CASSSQGRTEAFF; CDR3nt: TGTGCCAGCAGCTCTCAGGGGCGCACTGAAGCTTTCTTT
v_gene: TRBV7-8; j_gene: TRBJ2-7; d_gene: NA; abundance: NA; CDR3aa: CAISQRRSTGPHEQYF; CDR3nt: TGTGCCATCAGCCAGAGGAGATCCACAGGGCCCCACGAGCAGTACTTC
v_gene: TRBV6-1; j_gene: TRBJ1-2; d_gene: NA; abundance: NA; CDR3aa: CASSDPIQGYGYTF; CDR3nt: TGTGCCAGCAGTGATCCCATACAGGGCTATGGCTACACCTTC
v_gene: TRBV7-3; j_gene: TRBJ2-1; d_gene: TRBD2; abundance: NA; CDR3aa: CASSPGLAIYNEQFF; CDR3nt: TGTGCCAGCAGCCCCGGACTAGCGATCTACAATGAGCAGTTCTTC
v_gene: TRBV7-9; j_gene: TRBJ2-7; d_gene: NA; abundance: NA; CDR3aa: CASSLRQTYEQYF; CDR3nt: TGTGCCAGCAGCCTCCGACAGACCTACGAGCAGTACTTC
v_gene: TRBV11-3; j_gene: TRBJ1-4; d_gene: TRBD1; abundance: NA; CDR3aa: CASSDRGSTTNEKLFF; CDR3nt: TGTGCCAGCAGCGACAGGGGTTCCACAACTAATGAAAAACTGTTTTTT
v_gene: TRBV28; j_gene: TRBJ1-2; d_gene: TRBD1; abundance: NA; CDR3aa: CASIPPVGTGYGYTF; CDR3nt: TGTGCCAGCATCCCCCCGGTTGGGACAGGTTATGGCTACACCTTC
v_gene: TRBV6-4; j_gene: TRBJ1-2; d_gene: TRBD1; abundance: NA; CDR3aa: CASSPGGPNYGYTF; CDR3nt: TGTGCCAGCAGTCCAGGGGGCCCCAACTATGGCTACACCTTC
v_gene: TRBV7-6; j_gene: TRBJ2-2; d_gene: NA; abundance: NA; CDR3aa: CASSLESANTGELFF; CDR3nt: TGTGCCAGCAGCTTAGAGTCGGCGAACACCGGGGAGCTGTTTTTT